These 7 T cell receptor beta chains originate from one sample sequenced in a study of CD8+CD57+ T cells in acquired aplastic anemia (dated by TCRdb to between 2017 and 2018). Expansion of CD8+CD57+ cells had been shown by flow cytometry in the patients chosen for sequencing. The run used an Illumina HiSeq 2000. TCR beta VDJ combination and CDR3 sequence profiling used genomic DNA as the template. The raw public data were reprocessed by TCRdb itself: fastp quality trimming at Q25, MiXCR clonotype calling, in-frame beta chains only. For every CDR3 protein sequence, its rows merge into one entry that carries the most common genes and DNA. Recorded for this sample are about 160,000 distinct CDR3 sequences; roughly 50% of them occurred a single time. The ten top clones hold about 30% of the sample. The sample comprised sorted CD4+, CD8+, or CD8+CD57+ T cells (not recorded which) from PBMCs. All receptors derive from a human donor with aplastic anemia.

The chain uses TRBV20-1 and TRBJ2-5, with TRBD2 identical over 7 bases. CDR3 length: 17 residues. V dropped 0 bases and J dropped 4; count of bases not matched to a gene: 14. Germline V gives CDR1 DFQATT, CDR2 SNEGSKA (reference sequence). CDR3 in DNA: TGCAGTGCTAGAGACTATGTATCCTTAGAGCGGGGAGAGACCCAGTACTTC. Translated, it gives CSARDYVSLERGETQYF.

The chain combines TRBV20-1 with TRBJ2-7, with D perhaps TRBD2 (5 bases). CDR1 is DFQATT and CDR2 is SNEGSKA in the germline V gene (reference sequence). With 4 bases removed from V and 5 bases from J, the gap between germline ends came to 15 bases. The CDR3 is made up of 13 amino acids. CDR3 residues: CSATPSASHEQYF. The CDR3 nucleotides are TGCAGTGCTACGCCGAGCGCTAGCCACGAGCAGTACTTC.

This chain links TRBV6-1 with TRBJ1-4; 9 bases match TRBD1. The CDR3 length is 16 residues. J was trimmed by 4 bases and V by 5 bases; bases with no gene match: 8. Germline-derived CDR1 and CDR2 are MNHNS and SASEGT. CDR3 nucleotides: TGTGCCAGCAGTACGGGACAGGGTTTTGATAATGAAAAACTGTTTTTT. The encoded protein is CASSTGQGFDNEKLFF.

To note about this clonotype: The junction does not match germline at one end; this may be a read error. The chain carries TRBV9 and TRBJ2-6; maybe TRBD1 (6 bases). CDR3 length equals 20 residues. Germline loops: CDR1 SGDLS, CDR2 YYNGEE. The CDR3: CASSETRQDLNLSGANVLTF. DNA of the CDR3: TGTGCCAGCAGCGAGACCAGACAGGATCTAAACCTCTCTGGGGCTAACGTCCTGACTTTC.

This clonotype was seen a handful of times. The rearrangement uses TRBV2 and TRBJ2-1; the match to TRBD2 covers 10 bases. The V gene end was trimmed by 5 bases and the J gene end by 0 bases; junction bases not matched to a gene: 1. Looked up from germline, CDR1 is SNHLY and CDR2 is FYNNEI. This CDR3 has 15 residues. The CDR3 is CASSIAGGSYNEQFF. The DNA of the CDR3 is TGTGCCAGCAGTATAGCGGGGGGCTCCTACAATGAGCAGTTCTTC.

At least ten counts were recorded for this clonotype. The genes are TRBV7-6 and TRBJ2-5; D perhaps matches TRBD2 (5 bases). This CDR3 contains 16 residues. Trimming took off 5 bases at V and 2 bases at J, with 18 bases between the two ends. CDR1 is SGHVS, CDR2 FNYEAQ, per germline. The CDR3 DNA reads as TGTGCCAGCAGCCCACGCCCAATTGGCGGGCAAGAGACCCAGTACTTC. Residues: CASSPRPIGGQETQYF.

This clonotype was counted once. The rearrangement uses TRBV20-1 and TRBJ2-7; 11 bases match TRBD2. The CDR3 spans 15 residues. CDR1 is DFQATT and CDR2 is SNEGSKA in the germline V gene (reference sequence). With 6 bases clipped from V and 2 bases from J, the junction kept 9 bases outside the gene matches. The CDR3 bases are TGCAGTGCGAGGATACCGGGACTAGCGGCCTACGAGCAGTACTTC. Encoded protein: CSARIPGLAAYEQYF.